Each of the 13 T cell receptor beta chains below was sequenced from the same sample in a study of OX40 agonist ivuxolimab in advanced cancers. The protocol was immunoSEQ multiplex PCR, while the TCRdb copy is restricted to in-frame clones and leaves out a portion. The sample includes more than 55,000 clones, more than 80% of them seen just once. The specimen comprised CD4+ or CD8+ T cells sorted from blood, sampled in a trial of the OX40 agonist ivuxolimab. The receptors originated from an adult with an advanced solid tumor such as melanoma, head and neck, liver or kidney cancer.

The table lists this clone with a count of one. The chain couples TRBV5-5 to TRBJ2-1, with TRBD2 identical over 12 bases. Germline lookup yields CDR1 SGHKS and CDR2 YYEKEE (reference sequence). The CDR3 runs to 16 residues. V shed 3 bases, J shed 7 bases, and the junction held 8 bases outside the gene matches. The CDR3 here is CASSSLAGGSPNEQFF. The CDR3 nucleotides read TGTGCCAGCAGCTCTCTAGCGGGGGGGAGTCCTAATGAGCAGTTCTTC.

The chain employs TRBV5-1 and TRBJ2-3; no reliable D call. Between the trimmed V and J ends, which lost 4 bases and 5 bases, there was a span of 8 bases. There are 12 residues in the CDR3. Germline V gene data show CDR1 as SGHRS and CDR2 as YFSETQ. The CDR3: CASSVIGDTQYF. In DNA form, the CDR3 reads TGCGCCAGCAGCGTGATAGGAGATACGCAGTATTTT. The full variable domain, in which reference TRBV5-1 and TRBJ2-3 provide the parts outside the CDR3, is KAGVTQTPRYLIKTRGQQVTLSCSPISGHRSVSWYQQTPGQGLQFLFEYFSETQRNKGNFPGRFSGRQFSNSRSEMNVSTLELGDSALYLCASSVIGDTQYFGPGTRLTVL.

The rearrangement links TRBV28 to TRBJ1-1; tentatively, D is TRBD1 (5 bases). Trimming pared 8 bases from V and 7 bases from J, leaving 17 bases between. Germline CDR1 MDHEN, CDR2 SYDVKM. CDR3 length: 13 amino acids. For the CDR3, the DNA is TGTGCCAGCGGTTCCGGGACGGCCCTTGAAGCTTTCTTT. Amino acids: CASGSGTALEAFF.

The V and J genes are TRBV6-6 and TRBJ1-5, with 7 bases aligning to TRBD1. Germline-derived CDR1 and CDR2 are MNHNY and SVGAGI (reference sequence). The V segment lost 7 bases and the J segment 6 bases; nucleotides outside the gene matches: 12. This CDR3 spans 15 amino acids. In DNA, the CDR3 is TGTGCCAGCACTAACAGGGGATCCTACAGTCAGCCCCAGCATTTT. It specifies CASTNRGSYSQPQHF.

V is TRBV19 and J is TRBJ1-5; maybe TRBD1 (6 bases). Per germline, CDR1 LNHDA and CDR2 SQIVND (reference sequence). V shed 3 bases and J shed 6 bases, with 15 bases lying between them. The CDR3 runs to 15 residues. Here the CDR3 DNA reads TGTGCCAGTAGTATTCTACAGGGATCCGCTCAGCCCCAGCATTTT. Its translation is CASSILQGSAQPQHF.

The rearrangement links TRBV7-6 to TRBJ2-1; 10 positions match TRBD2. Trimming removed 4 bases from V and 2 bases from J; junction bases left unmatched: 5. This CDR3 is built from 16 residues. CDR1 and CDR2 from the germline V gene are SGHVS and FNYEAQ. The CDR3 region is CASSSLSGGAYNEQFF. The CDR3 DNA reads TGTGCCAGCAGCTCACTGAGCGGGGGGGCCTACAATGAGCAGTTCTTC. Based on the CDR3 plus reference TRBV7-6 and TRBJ2-1, the full variable domain is GAGVSQSPRYKVTKRGQDVALRCDPISGHVSLYWYRQALGQGPEFLTYFNYEAQQDKSGLPNDRFSAERPEGSISTLTIQRTEQRDSAMYRCASSSLSGGAYNEQFFGPGTRLTVL.

The rearrangement joins TRBV5-5 to TRBJ1-6, with D tentatively TRBD1 (5 bases). Trimming pared 4 bases from V and 7 bases from J, leaving 12 bases between. CDR1 and CDR2 from the germline V gene are SGHKS and YYEKEE (reference sequence). The CDR3 loop spans 14 amino acids. CDR3 loop: CASSTGTVNSPLHF. The CDR3, as DNA: TGTGCCAGCAGCACCGGGACGGTAAATTCACCCCTCCACTTT.

The chain employs TRBV19 and TRBJ1-2; D gene ambiguous. Trimming took 6 bases from V and 0 from J, leaving 14 bases between them. CDR3 size: 15 residues. Germline V CDR1 and CDR2: LNHDA, SQIVND (reference sequence). CDR3 nucleotides: TGTGCCAGTAGACCTCAAGGGATATCTAACTATGGCTACACCTTC. This sequence encodes CASRPQGISNYGYTF.

The genes are TRBV28 and TRBJ1-5, with D maybe TRBD1 (6 bases). The CDR3 length is 14 residues. V gave up 7 bases and J gave up 7 bases, with 17 bases separating them. Germline CDR1 and CDR2: MDHEN and SYDVKM. The CDR3 nucleotides read TGTGCCAGCACCCTTGGGGGGGCAGGACAGCCCCAGCATTTT. Translating gives CASTLGGAGQPQHF. Using reference TRBV28 and TRBJ1-5 for the parts outside the CDR3, the full variable domain is DVKVTQSSRYLVKRTGEKVFLECVQDMDHENMFWYRQDPGLGLRLIYFSYDVKMKEKGDIPEGYSVSREKKERFSLILESASTNQTSMYLCASTLGGAGQPQHFGDGTRLSIL.

J is TRBJ1-1 and V is TRBV11-2, with D unclear. Germline CDR1 reads SGHAT; CDR2 reads FQNNGV. Trimming removed 1 base from V and 9 bases from J, with 15 bases in between. CDR3 length: 14 residues. CDR3 sequence reads: CASSLGIRAAKAFF. CDR3 in DNA: TGTGCCAGCAGCTTAGGTATCCGGGCAGCCAAAGCTTTCTTT.

The rearrangement links TRBV4-2 to TRBJ1-1; no firm D call. The CDR3 loop spans 12 amino acids. Trimming removed 0 bases from V and 7 bases from J, with 6 bases in between. Per the germline V gene, CDR1 is LGHNA and CDR2 is YNFKEQ. The CDR3: CASSQDDYEAFF. CDR3 bases: TGTGCCAGCAGCCAAGATGACTATGAAGCTTTCTTT.

This sequence joins TRBV6-5 and TRBJ1-4; tentative D call: TRBD1 (5 bases). The CDR3 is made up of 14 amino acids. Germline V gene lookup returns CDR1 MNHEY and CDR2 SVGAGI. With 11 bases removed from V and 5 bases from J, the gap between germline ends came to 18 bases. The CDR3 sequence: CASRAAGANEKLFF. For the CDR3, the DNA is TGTGCCTCGCGGGCGGCCGGGGCAAATGAAAAACTGTTTTTT.

The DNA for the CDR3 is TGTGCCAGTAGGAGCCTCGGGGGAGAGACCCAGTACTTC. This encodes CASRSLGGETQYF. The rearrangement links TRBV19 to TRBJ2-5; D might be TRBD2 (6 bases). In germline, CDR1 is LNHDA, CDR2 SQIVND (reference sequence). The germline V and J ends were trimmed by 6 bases and 4 bases, with 12 bases remaining between them. This CDR3 region has 13 residues.